The T cell receptor beta chain under discussion was sequenced for a study of T cells in Graves' hyperthyroidism and ophthalmopathy. Ophthalmopathy in the patients scored at least 3 on Clinical Activity Score and at least 4 on NOSPECS grade, lasting under 3 months. Clinical symptoms, serum thyroxine and TRAb, thyroid ultrasound and orbital computed tomography together formed the diagnostic basis. V lost 4 bases and J 6 bases, leaving 25 bases between the germline ends. CDR1 is SGHRS, CDR2 YFSETQ, per germline. The CDR3 spans 17 residues. On this clonotype: Antigen unknown. This sequence may be a read error, since a much larger clone differs from it by one base.

Researchers amplified the TCR beta CDR3 regions from RNA transcripts. RT-PCR in the first round (using the HTBI primer set) targeted the TCR CDR3. TCRdb ran MiXCR on the multiplex PCR reads and lists one entry per CDR3 protein. The sample gives roughly 380,000 distinct CDR3 sequences, roughly 18% of which show up once; about a sixth is in the top ten. Overall study findings and caveats: Blood shared most expanded thyroid clonotypes above 0.001. Stable hyperthyroidism was told apart from ophthalmopathy by a model built on 13 V-J features.

This sequence was found in a woman aged 40 to 50 with Graves' ophthalmopathy. Material for sequencing was blood. V usage is TRBV5-1 and J usage is TRBJ1-2; no firm D call. The CDR3 spells CASSQGVDSTQVDGYTF. The CDR3 DNA reads TGCGCCAGCAGCCAAGGAGTGGACTCAACTCAGGTGGATGGCTACACCTTC. Drawing the rest from reference TRBV5-1 and TRBJ1-2, the complete variable domain is KAGVTQTPRYLIKTRGQQVTLSCSPISGHRSVSWYQQTPGQGLQFLFEYFSETQRNKGNFPGRFSGRQFSNSRSEMNVSTLELGDSALYLCASSQGVDSTQVDGYTFGSGTRLTVV.